The sequence of this TCR beta chain was determined in a study of shared clonotypes between healthy human individuals. Participating donors were healthy, HIV-negative adults free of recent acute infections or vaccinations. Generated by immunoSEQ multiplex PCR, the TCRdb table keeps only in-frame clones and is missing some. The table shows about 1.1 million clones, with 70% to 85% occurring only once. The CDR3 loop spans 17 amino acids. Sequencing was performed on memory CD4+ T cells from PBMCs. Noted subset: CD45RA-negative fraction. This clonotype was sampled from a man younger than 30 in good health. Some clones in this sample may be carry-over from other donors' samples. The V call is TRBV21-1, the J call TRBJ1-1; the D segment call TRBD1 is taken from the table without a DNA check. TRBV21-1 is a recognized pseudogene. The CDR3 spells CASSTALDRRLNTEAFF. The CDR3 region has the DNA TGTGCCAGCAGCACAGCCTTGGACAGGAGACTGAACACTGAAGCTTTCTTT.